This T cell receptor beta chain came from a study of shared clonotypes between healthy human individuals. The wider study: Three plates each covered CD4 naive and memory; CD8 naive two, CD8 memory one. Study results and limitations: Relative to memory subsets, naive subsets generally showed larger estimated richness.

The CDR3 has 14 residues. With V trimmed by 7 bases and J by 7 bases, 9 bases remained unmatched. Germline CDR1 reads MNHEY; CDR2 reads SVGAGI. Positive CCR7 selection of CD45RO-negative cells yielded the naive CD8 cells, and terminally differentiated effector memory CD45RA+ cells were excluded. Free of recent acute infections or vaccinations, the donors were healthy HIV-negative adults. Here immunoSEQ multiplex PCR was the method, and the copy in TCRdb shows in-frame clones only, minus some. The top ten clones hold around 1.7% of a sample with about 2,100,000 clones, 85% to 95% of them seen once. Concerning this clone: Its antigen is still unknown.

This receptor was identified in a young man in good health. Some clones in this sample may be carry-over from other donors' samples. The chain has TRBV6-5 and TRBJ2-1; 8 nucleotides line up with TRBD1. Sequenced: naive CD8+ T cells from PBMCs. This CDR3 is CASKLGQGLNEQFF. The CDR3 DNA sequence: TGTGCCAGCAAATTAGGACAGGGATTGAATGAGCAGTTCTTC.